This paragraph covers one T cell receptor beta chain sequence. The CDR3 is made up of 15 amino acids. Trimming took 2 bases from V and 2 from J; bases not matched to a gene: 3. CDR1 and CDR2 from the germline V gene are SGHTA and FQGNSA. Categorization into cohorts depended on clinical history that participants reported. In the source study's methods: Quantification of nucleated cells was approximated via reference gene primer amplification. Assay: immunoSEQ multiplex PCR; the TCRdb copy retains only in-frame clones and omits some. The V and J calls and clone size are taken from that table; D and trimming were inferred from the DNA. Of some 160,000 clones listed, approximately 88% were seen once; the top ten hold 6.5% to 8.5%. The sample is drawn from a study of blood T cell repertoires in COVID-19. Background on the study: Nucleic acid was either cDNA or gDNA, and it came from T cells, B-cell-depleted T cells, or PBMCs.

Sequencing used PBMCs or T cells enriched from blood (not recorded which). The sequence derives from a woman aged 45-60 years who had recovered from COVID-19. The chain joins TRBV7-2 to TRBJ2-7; 10 nucleotides line up with TRBD2. For the CDR3, the DNA is TGTGCCAGCAGCTTAACTAGCGGGGCCCCCTACGAGCAGTACTTC. It encodes CASSLTSGAPYEQYF. The full variable domain, completed using reference TRBV7-2 and TRBJ2-7, is GAGVSQSPSNKVTEKGKDVELRCDPISGHTALYWYRQSLGQGLEFLIYFQGNSAPDKSGLPSDRFSAERTGGSVSTLTIQRTQQEDSAVYLCASSLTSGAPYEQYFGPGTRLTVT.